The next 25 T cell receptor beta chains were all read from a single sample in a study of OX40 agonist ivuxolimab in advanced cancers. Some clones are missing from TCRdb's copy, which holds only in-frame ones; the method was immunoSEQ multiplex PCR. Found here are around 85,000 clones, about 90% of them singletons; the top ten hold about 1.7%. The source material was CD4+ or CD8+ T cells sorted from blood, sampled in a trial of the OX40 agonist ivuxolimab. These receptors were taken from an adult with an advanced solid tumor such as melanoma, head and neck, liver or kidney cancer.

This clone was found once. The V and J genes are TRBV19 and TRBJ2-3, with TRBD2 identical over 8 bases. Trimming removed 3 bases from V and 1 base from J; junction bases left unmatched: 6. From germline, CDR1 is LNHDA and CDR2 SQIVND (reference sequence). There are 16 residues in the CDR3. For the CDR3, the DNA is TGTGCCAGTAGTATGTCTTCACTAGCGGGCACAGATACGCAGTATTTT. Protein product: CASSMSSLAGTDTQYF.

V and J are TRBV7-9 and TRBJ2-1; 8 bases align to TRBD2. This CDR3 is 17 amino acids long. With V trimmed by 5 bases and J by 8 bases, 17 bases remained unmatched. The germline gives CDR1 SEHNR, CDR2 FQNEAQ (reference sequence). Here the CDR3 DNA reads TGTGCCAGCAGCCCACACCTTTTTTCCGGGAGGGCCCATGAGCAGTTCTTC. The encoded protein is CASSPHLFSGRAHEQFF.

The table lists this clone with a count of one. The V and J genes are TRBV6-1 and TRBJ2-7; 7 bases align to TRBD1. Germline CDR1 is MNHNS and CDR2 is SASEGT. This CDR3 spans 14 amino acids. Trimming took 6 bases from V and 2 from J; bases not matched to a gene: 7. This CDR3 reads CASSLTGAPYEQYF. CDR3 DNA: TGTGCCAGCAGCCTAACAGGGGCGCCCTACGAGCAGTACTTC.

This clone was detected a few times. This chain joins TRBV5-1 and TRBJ1-6, with D possibly being TRBD1 (6 bases). The V and J ends lost 0 bases and 7 bases respectively, with 11 bases between them. This CDR3 spans 15 amino acids. Germline V gene sequence: CDR1 SGHRS, CDR2 YFSETQ. The CDR3 nucleotides read TGCGCCAGCAGCTTGGATTACCAGGGGAATTCACCCCTCCACTTT. Translated: CASSLDYQGNSPLHF.

This clone was found once. The chain carries TRBV11-2 and TRBJ1-6; 11 nucleotides line up with TRBD1. The CDR3 has 17 amino acids. Germline V gene data show CDR1 as SGHAT and CDR2 as FQNNGV. J gave up 10 bases and V 5 bases, and 13 bases lay outside the gene matches. CDR3 nucleotides: TGTGCCAGCAGCCAGCCCAAGGGACAGGGGGTTCGGTCACCCCTCCACTTT. The encoded protein is CASSQPKGQGVRSPLHF.

This clone was seen just once. This rearrangement joins TRBV28 to TRBJ2-7; possibly TRBD2 for D (7 bases). The CDR3 is 15 amino acids. The V and J ends lost 7 bases and 5 bases respectively, with 21 bases between them. The germline V gene has CDR1 MDHEN and CDR2 SYDVKM. The CDR3 bases are TGTGCCAGCACCTCCCCGGGGGGCGCTACCCACGAGCAGTACTTC. Translating it yields CASTSPGGATHEQYF.

The genes are TRBV28 and TRBJ2-7, with D maybe TRBD1 (6 bases). The V gene's germline CDR1 is MDHEN and CDR2 SYDVKM. The germline V and J ends were trimmed by 6 bases and 2 bases, with 8 bases remaining between them. This CDR3 has 12 amino acids. CDR3 residues: CASSTGPYEQYF. The CDR3 DNA follows: TGTGCCAGCAGCACAGGGCCCTACGAGCAGTACTTC.

The chain carries TRBV6-6 and TRBJ2-2; no firm D call. The CDR3 totals 13 residues. CDR1 is MNHNY and CDR2 is SVGAGI in the germline V gene (reference sequence). The V gene lost 2 bases and the J gene lost 6 bases, with 7 bases spanning the gap. The CDR3 loop reads CASSYTGAGELFF. The CDR3 coding sequence is TGTGCCAGCAGTTACACTGGGGCCGGGGAGCTGTTTTTT.

The chain has TRBV5-5 and TRBJ2-7; 9 bases are a match to TRBD1. Trimming at V came to 4 bases and at J to 4 bases, leaving 6 bases not matched to a gene. The CDR3 consists of 14 residues. Germline V CDR1 and CDR2: SGHKS, YYEKEE (reference sequence). CDR3 coding DNA: TGTGCCAGCAGCGATGACAGGGGGGGTTACGAGCAGTACTTC. Translated, it gives CASSDDRGGYEQYF.

V is TRBV7-9 and J is TRBJ1-5, with unresolved D. Germline assignment: CDR1 SEHNR and CDR2 FQNEAQ (reference sequence). CDR3 length: 13 amino acids. V lost 2 bases and J 5 bases, leaving 7 bases between the germline ends. Written as DNA, the CDR3 is TGTGCCAGCAGCTTATATGGGGATCAGCCCCAGCATTTT. This sequence encodes CASSLYGDQPQHF.

V usage is TRBV18 and J usage is TRBJ2-5; no definite D call. CDR3 length equals 13 residues. V shed 0 bases and J shed 5 bases, with 7 bases lying between them. CDR1 is KGHSH, CDR2 LQKENI, per germline. The CDR3 nucleotides read TGTGCCAGCTCACCACCGTCCGACGAGACCCAGTACTTC. It is translated as CASSPPSDETQYF.

The chain combines TRBV19 with TRBJ2-7; D gene ambiguous. CDR3 length: 15 amino acids. Germline lookup yields CDR1 LNHDA and CDR2 SQIVND (reference sequence). The germline V and J ends were trimmed by 3 bases and 5 bases, with 17 bases remaining between them. CDR3 in amino acids: CASSIFYDSPHEQYF. CDR3 coding DNA: TGTGCCAGTAGTATCTTCTACGACTCTCCCCACGAGCAGTACTTC.

This clone was detected only a few times. V usage is TRBV28 and J usage is TRBJ1-2, with D uncertain. V lost 2 bases, J lost 2 bases, and 12 bases lay in between. CDR1 is MDHEN and CDR2 is SYDVKM in the germline V gene. The CDR3 runs 15 residues. The CDR3 sequence is CASSLPTQRNYGYTF. The CDR3 DNA reads as TGTGCCAGCAGTTTACCGACACAGAGGAACTATGGCTACACCTTC.

The chain carries TRBV4-3 and TRBJ2-1, with D maybe TRBD1 (6 bases). CDR1 LGHNA and CDR2 YSLEER come from the germline V gene. V was trimmed by 4 bases and J by 1 base, leaving 14 bases between them. The length of the CDR3 is 16 residues. CDR3: CASSLNLGASYNEQFF. The CDR3, as DNA: TGCGCCAGCAGCCTCAACCTGGGGGCATCCTACAATGAGCAGTTCTTC.

This chain uses TRBV20-1 with TRBJ2-7, with D unresolved. CDR3 length: 11 residues. Germline V lookup: CDR1 DFQATT, CDR2 SNEGSKA (reference sequence). V lost 3 bases and J 6 bases, leaving 9 bases between the germline ends. The CDR3 reads CSASSFLEQYF. The CDR3 bases are TGCAGTGCTAGCAGTTTCCTCGAGCAGTACTTC.

The chain links TRBV28 to TRBJ2-7; unclear D gene. The CDR3 consists of 13 residues. Trimming took off 3 bases at V and 5 bases at J, with 11 bases between the two ends. The germline V gene encodes CDR1 MDHEN and CDR2 SYDVKM. The CDR3 sequence is CASSLLLGNEQYF. The CDR3 region has the DNA TGTGCCAGCAGTTTGCTTCTGGGGAACGAGCAGTACTTC.

This clone was seen a handful of times. The chain uses TRBV6-5 and TRBJ2-7, with 8 bases that match TRBD1. Germline lookup yields CDR1 MNHEY and CDR2 SVGAGI. With V trimmed by 4 bases and J by 7 bases, 9 bases remained unmatched. The CDR3 runs 14 residues. DNA for the CDR3: TGTGCCAGCAGTTCTCCGGACAGGGCCCTTGAGCAGTACTTC. Translated, it gives CASSSPDRALEQYF.

The chain couples TRBV15 to TRBJ2-1, with D perhaps matching TRBD2 (5 bases). The CDR3 is 15 amino acids. CDR1 is LNHNV and CDR2 is YYDKDF in the germline V gene (reference sequence). Trimming shortened V by 4 bases and J by 0 bases, and 10 bases separated the two germline ends. CDR3 protein: CATSILAISYNEQFF. In nucleotides, the CDR3 is TGTGCCACCAGCATATTAGCGATCTCCTACAATGAGCAGTTCTTC.

The chain carries TRBV28 and TRBJ2-1; 7 bases match TRBD1. The germline V gene encodes CDR1 MDHEN and CDR2 SYDVKM. J gave up 7 bases and V 4 bases, and 13 bases lay outside the gene matches. The CDR3 spans 16 residues. The CDR3 reads CASSSPNRQGLNEQFF. CDR3 in DNA: TGTGCCAGCAGTTCCCCGAATCGACAGGGCCTAAATGAGCAGTTCTTC.

Here the CDR3 reads CASSYRGGPDYNEQFF. DNA of the CDR3: TGCGCCAGCAGCTACCGAGGGGGCCCAGACTACAATGAGCAGTTCTTC. The chain carries TRBV4-3 and TRBJ2-1; TRBD1 agrees at 7 bases. The trim removed 5 bases at V and 3 bases at J, leaving 10 bases unmatched. CDR3 length equals 16 residues. Germline V gives CDR1 LGHNA, CDR2 YSLEER.

This clone was picked up a small number of times. The CDR3 DNA reads as TGTGCCAGCAGTCAAACTAGCGGGAGGGCCGATGAGCAGTACTTC. This gives the protein CASSQTSGRADEQYF. V is TRBV6-5 and J is TRBJ2-7; 13 bases are shared with TRBD2. V shed 5 bases and J 7 bases; nucleotides not matched to a gene: 8. Germline V gene data show CDR1 as MNHEY and CDR2 as SVGAGI. The CDR3 consists of 15 residues.

V gene TRBV28 combines with J gene TRBJ2-3; weak D call: TRBD1 (6 bases). The CDR3 is made up of 12 amino acids. V lost 6 bases, J lost 9 bases, and 13 bases lay in between. Germline-derived CDR1 and CDR2 are MDHEN and SYDVKM. The chain's CDR3 is CASSPRGWTQYF. The CDR3 DNA sequence: TGTGCCAGCAGCCCGAGGGGGTGGACGCAGTATTTT.

The chain combines TRBV9 with TRBJ2-1; 7 nucleotides align to TRBD1. Germline V gene sequence: CDR1 SGDLS, CDR2 YYNGEE. The length of the CDR3 is 14 residues. J was trimmed by 5 bases and V by 1 base; bases with no gene match: 3. DNA of the CDR3: TGTGCCAGCAGCGTAACAGGGGTGAACAATGAGCAGTTCTTC. This sequence encodes CASSVTGVNNEQFF.

The chain combines TRBV11-2 with TRBJ1-1, with unresolved D. This CDR3 is built from 11 residues. V lost 5 bases and J 8 bases, leaving 9 bases between the germline ends. Germline assignment: CDR1 SGHAT and CDR2 FQNNGV. The CDR3 sequence is CASSRAVEAFF. The CDR3 DNA reads TGTGCCAGCAGCCGGGCGGTCGAAGCTTTCTTT.

This chain uses TRBV18 with TRBJ1-2; D is uncertain. Trimming stripped 4 bases from V and 6 bases from J, with 12 bases between. The germline V gene encodes CDR1 KGHSH and CDR2 LQKENI. The CDR3 consists of 13 residues. The CDR3 bases are TGTGCCAGCTCACAAAGTCTCAGTGATGGCTACACCTTC. This encodes CASSQSLSDGYTF.